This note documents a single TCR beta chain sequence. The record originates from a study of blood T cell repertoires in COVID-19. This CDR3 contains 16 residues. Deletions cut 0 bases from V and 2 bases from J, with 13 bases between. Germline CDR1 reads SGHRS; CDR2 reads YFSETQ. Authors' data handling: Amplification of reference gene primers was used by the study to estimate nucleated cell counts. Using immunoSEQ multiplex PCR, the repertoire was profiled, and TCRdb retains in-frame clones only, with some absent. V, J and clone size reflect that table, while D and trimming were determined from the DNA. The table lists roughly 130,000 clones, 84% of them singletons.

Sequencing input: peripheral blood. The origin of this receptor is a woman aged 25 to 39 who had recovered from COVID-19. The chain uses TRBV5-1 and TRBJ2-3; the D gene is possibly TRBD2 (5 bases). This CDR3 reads CASSLGLGLITDTQYF. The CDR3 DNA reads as TGCGCCAGCAGCTTGGGTTTAGGACTCATCACAGATACGCAGTATTTT.